These 21 T cell receptor beta chains originate from one sample sequenced in a study of Ad26.COV2.S vaccination and SARS-CoV-2 variants. This table comes from immunoSEQ multiplex PCR, and its TCRdb copy is limited to in-frame clones, with some not included. In the table there are around 340,000 clones, 75% to 90% of which are singletons. Stated treatment: about 20 received Ad26.COV2.S at low or high dose, single or two shots; several received placebo; per-sample allocation not given. Sampling was done on day 63 after the first vaccine or placebo injection. This sample comprised peripheral blood, obtained in a trial of Ad26.COV2.S vaccine versus placebo. These receptors were taken from a person aged 18 to 59 who received the Ad26.COV2.S COVID-19 vaccine or a placebo.

The chain employs TRBV5-1 and TRBJ2-5; 7 nucleotides match TRBD2. The germline gives CDR1 SGHRS, CDR2 YFSETQ. The V gene end was trimmed by 5 bases and the J gene end by 3 bases; junction bases not matched to a gene: 10. This CDR3 spans 15 amino acids. The CDR3 here is CASRYQVLAEETQYF. CDR3 nucleotide sequence: TGCGCCAGCAGGTATCAGGTCCTAGCGGAAGAGACCCAGTACTTC. The whole variable domain, filled in from reference TRBV5-1 and TRBJ2-5, reads KAGVTQTPRYLIKTRGQQVTLSCSPISGHRSVSWYQQTPGQGLQFLFEYFSETQRNKGNFPGRFSGRQFSNSRSEMNVSTLELGDSALYLCASRYQVLAEETQYFGPGTRLLVL.

This chain uses TRBV11-2 with TRBJ1-1, with D perhaps matching TRBD1 (5 bases). The CDR3 covers 15 residues. Trimming took off 2 bases at V and 4 bases at J, with 14 bases between the two ends. CDR1 is SGHAT and CDR2 is FQNNGV in the germline V gene. The CDR3 DNA reads as TGTGCCAGCAGCTTAACCGGGGGTGATGTCACTGAAGCTTTCTTT. Amino acids: CASSLTGGDVTEAFF.

The V and J genes are TRBV28 and TRBJ2-7; 9 bases are a match to TRBD1. Germline V gene sequence: CDR1 MDHEN, CDR2 SYDVKM. The CDR3 spans 13 residues. V shed 5 bases, J shed 3 bases, and the junction held 2 bases outside the gene matches. In DNA, the CDR3 is TGTGCCAGCAGTGCGGACAGGGGCTACGAGCAGTACTTC. Its translation: CASSADRGYEQYF.

The chain has TRBV30 and TRBJ2-7; D call uncertain. The CDR3 totals 15 residues. Trimming left V 1 base short and J 1 base short, with 14 bases between. Germline V gene lookup returns CDR1 GTSNPN and CDR2 SVGIG (reference sequence). CDR3 amino acids: CAWSGSATGSYEQYF. The CDR3 DNA reads TGTGCCTGGAGTGGGTCCGCCACCGGGTCCTACGAGCAGTACTTC.

This sequence joins TRBV6-5 and TRBJ2-2; possibly TRBD1 for D (6 bases). CDR1 MNHEY and CDR2 SVGAGI come from the germline V gene. The V gene lost 6 bases and the J gene lost 4 bases, with 15 bases spanning the gap. CDR3 length: 15 residues. This chain's CDR3 is CASRTTGKVTGELFF. Written as DNA, the CDR3 is TGTGCCAGCAGAACAACAGGGAAAGTCACCGGGGAGCTGTTTTTT.

The chain is built from TRBV19 and TRBJ1-6, with TRBD1 matching over 8 bases. The length of the CDR3 is 14 residues. The germline gives CDR1 LNHDA, CDR2 SQIVND (reference sequence). With V trimmed by 5 bases and J by 5 bases, 2 bases remained unmatched. CDR3 in amino acids: CASSSQGDNSPLHF. The CDR3 DNA reads TGTGCCAGTAGTTCACAGGGGGATAATTCACCCCTCCACTTT.

CDR3 DNA sequence: TGTGCCAGCAGCTTAGATCTTAGCCCCTACGAGCAGTACTTC. It specifies CASSLDLSPYEQYF. The chain recombines TRBV7-9 with TRBJ2-7; the D is unclear. V was trimmed by 1 base and J by 2 bases, leaving 9 bases between them. The germline gives CDR1 SEHNR, CDR2 FQNEAQ (reference sequence). CDR3 length: 14 amino acids.

V and J are TRBV6-5 and TRBJ2-6, with unresolved D. This CDR3 is 15 amino acids long. The V and J ends lost 7 bases and 4 bases respectively, with 14 bases between them. Germline-derived CDR1 and CDR2 are MNHEY and SVGAGI. The CDR3 DNA sequence: TGTGCCAGCATCTCCAAAGGGTTAGGGGCCAACGTCCTGACTTTC. This encodes CASISKGLGANVLTF.

The rearrangement uses TRBV18 and TRBJ2-7; 9 bases are shared with TRBD1. Germline CDR1 is KGHSH and CDR2 is LQKENI. Trimming at V came to 2 bases and at J to 6 bases, leaving 8 bases not matched to a gene. This CDR3 is 15 amino acids long. The CDR3 nucleotides are TGTGCCAGCTCACCATCACGGGACAGGGCCTCCGAGCAGTACTTC. Translation: CASSPSRDRASEQYF. The whole variable domain, remainder taken from reference TRBV18 and TRBJ2-7, is NAGVMQNPRHLVRRRGQEARLRCSPMKGHSHVYWYRQLPEEGLKFMVYLQKENIIDESGMPKERFSAEFPKEGPSILRIQQVVRGDSAAYFCASSPSRDRASEQYFGPGTRLTVT.

This chain links TRBV7-9 with TRBJ1-6; the match to TRBD1 covers 10 bases. The CDR3 length is 15 residues. J lost 9 bases, V lost 4 bases, and 6 bases had no gene match. Germline V gene sequence: CDR1 SEHNR, CDR2 FQNEAQ (reference sequence). CDR3 loop: CASSSSGDRGSPLHF. DNA for the CDR3: TGTGCCAGCAGCTCAAGCGGGGACAGGGGTTCACCCCTCCACTTT.

This clone has only one observation. The chain combines TRBV7-8 with TRBJ2-6; D perhaps matches TRBD1 (5 bases). The V end lost 5 bases, the J end lost 4 bases, and 12 bases lay between the germline ends. Germline CDR1 is SGHVS and CDR2 is FQNEAQ. The CDR3 is 15 amino acids. DNA of the CDR3: TGTGCCAGCAGCACGACAGTCCCCGGGGCCAACGTCCTGACTTTC. Protein product: CASSTTVPGANVLTF.

The chain couples TRBV13 to TRBJ2-5, with a tentative D call TRBD2 (6 bases). This CDR3 has 15 residues. The germline gives CDR1 PRHDT, CDR2 FYEKMQ (reference sequence). V lost 5 bases and J 2 bases, leaving 15 bases between the germline ends. The CDR3 coding sequence is TGTGCCAGCAGCCCCCGATGGAGGGGTCAAGAGACCCAGTACTTC. It is translated as CASSPRWRGQETQYF.

J is TRBJ2-7 and V is TRBV7-2, with 10 bases aligning to TRBD1. This CDR3 spans 16 amino acids. Unmatched junction bases numbered 5, after V lost 1 base and J lost 2 bases. Germline values: CDR1 SGHTA, CDR2 FQGNSA. Here the CDR3 DNA reads TGTGCCAGCAGCTTAGTGCCGGGACAGGGGACCTACGAGCAGTACTTC. This codes for CASSLVPGQGTYEQYF.

The chain uses TRBV5-6 and TRBJ2-2, with 8 bases that match TRBD1. This CDR3 spans 15 amino acids. V lost 2 bases and J lost 6; bases outside the gene matches: 6. Germline V gene sequence: CDR1 SGHDT, CDR2 YYEEEE. Here the CDR3 reads CASSLWATGAGELFF. DNA for the CDR3: TGTGCCAGCAGCTTATGGGCGACAGGGGCCGGGGAGCTGTTTTTT.

The V and J genes are TRBV18 and TRBJ2-7; 7 nucleotides match TRBD1. The V segment lost 6 bases and the J segment 3 bases; nucleotides outside the gene matches: 8. The CDR3 has 14 amino acids. The germline V gene has CDR1 KGHSH and CDR2 LQKENI. This CDR3 is CASSPGGPLYEQYF. CDR3 DNA sequence: TGTGCCAGCTCCCCAGGGGGTCCCCTCTACGAGCAGTACTTC. The full variable domain, with the rest looked up from reference TRBV18 and TRBJ2-7, is NAGVMQNPRHLVRRRGQEARLRCSPMKGHSHVYWYRQLPEEGLKFMVYLQKENIIDESGMPKERFSAEFPKEGPSILRIQQVVRGDSAAYFCASSPGGPLYEQYFGPGTRLTVT.

This clone was seen a few times. The genes are TRBV6-5 and TRBJ1-1, with a tentative D call TRBD1 (6 bases). There are 13 residues in the CDR3. The germline CDR1 and CDR2 sequences are MNHEY and SVGAGI. V was cut by 4 bases and J by 6 bases, with 12 bases left in between. CDR3 amino acids: CASSSHRVAEAFF. The CDR3 DNA is TGTGCCAGCAGTTCCCACAGGGTCGCTGAAGCTTTCTTT.

Remarks on this clone: Within the sample, other DNA sequences also encode this same CDR3. The chain links TRBV9 to TRBJ2-7; 11 bases match TRBD1. After removal of 4 bases from V and 3 bases from J, the junction contained 6 bases not matched to a gene. The CDR3 has 15 amino acids. Germline CDR1 reads SGDLS; CDR2 reads YYNGEE. CDR3: CASSPGTGGFYEQYF. DNA of the CDR3: TGTGCCAGCAGCCCCGGGACAGGGGGTTTCTACGAGCAGTACTTC.

Of note for this clone: An end of the junction differs from the germline gene, which may be a read error. The chain couples TRBV24-1 to TRBJ2-5; no firm D call. This CDR3 has 13 residues. Germline V gives CDR1 KGHDR, CDR2 SFDVKD. CDR3 coding DNA: TGTGCCACCAGTATCGGGCCGCAAGGGACCCAGTACTTC. It translates to CATSIGPQGTQYF.

This chain joins TRBV10-2 and TRBJ2-7; TRBD2 aligns across 10 bases. The germline V gene encodes CDR1 WSHSY and CDR2 SAAADI. The CDR3 covers 16 residues. Germline trimming cut 4 bases from V and 3 bases from J; bases unmatched to any gene: 9. The CDR3: CASSALRASGSYEQYF. CDR3 bases: TGCGCCAGCAGTGCTCTTCGGGCTAGCGGGAGCTACGAGCAGTACTTC.

This clone has more than one count but fewer than ten. In the same sample, other DNA sequences code for this CDR3. This chain links TRBV12-3 or TRBV12-4 with TRBJ1-1; tentative D call: TRBD1 (6 bases). The germline V and J ends were trimmed by 6 bases and 3 bases, with 11 bases remaining between them. This CDR3 contains 13 residues. The CDR3 nucleotides read TGTGCCAGCAGCCCGACAGGATACACTGAAGCTTTCTTT. Amino acids: CASSPTGYTEAFF.

The chain uses TRBV5-6 and TRBJ1-2, with D unresolved. The CDR3 is 18 residues long. Between the trimmed V and J ends, which lost 2 bases and 7 bases, there was a span of 27 bases. In germline, CDR1 is SGHDT, CDR2 YYEEEE. The CDR3 protein is CASSLGPDGKNPRFGYTF. The CDR3 DNA is TGTGCCAGCAGCTTAGGCCCCGACGGGAAGAATCCCAGGTTTGGCTACACCTTC.